What follows are 26 T cell receptor beta chains derived from one specimen sequenced in a study of radiotherapy plus CTLA-4 blockade in lung cancer. The assay was immunoSEQ multiplex PCR, and TCRdb's table has in-frame clones only and misses some. The table has 86,000 or so clones, 78% seen once. The sequencing here drew on peripheral blood, taken from a patient treated with radiotherapy plus ipilimumab. These receptors all come from a human donor with non-small cell lung cancer who had a partial response to radiotherapy plus ipilimumab. Some clones in this sample may be carry-over from other donors' samples.

CDR3 bases: TGTGCCAGCAGCTTACAAGCTGAGACCCAGTACTTC. The encoded protein is CASSLQAETQYF. J is TRBJ2-5 and V is TRBV11-2; D not resolved. This CDR3 contains 12 residues. V was shortened by 2 bases and J by 5 bases, with 6 bases between the two germline ends. Germline CDR1 is SGHAT and CDR2 is FQNNGV.

The rearrangement uses TRBV28 and TRBJ1-4; unclear D gene. Germline CDR1 MDHEN, CDR2 SYDVKM. V gave up 6 bases and J gave up 0 bases, with 8 bases separating them. This CDR3 is built from 14 residues. CDR3 amino acids: CASSLRTTNEKLFF. The CDR3 DNA sequence: TGTGCCAGCAGCCTCAGAACAACTAATGAAAAACTGTTTTTT.

This sequence joins TRBV6-5 and TRBJ1-1, with TRBD1 matching over 9 bases. CDR1 is MNHEY and CDR2 is SVGAGI in the germline V gene. The CDR3 length is 12 residues. V shed 4 bases and J 11 bases; nucleotides not matched to a gene: 5. The CDR3 loop reads CASSSRTGDAFF. As DNA, the CDR3 is TGTGCCAGCAGTTCCCGGACAGGGGACGCTTTCTTT.

The gene calls are TRBV29-1 and TRBJ1-3; the match to TRBD1 covers 7 bases. The V segment lost 7 bases and the J segment 1 base; nucleotides outside the gene matches: 4. The CDR3 has 13 amino acids. CDR1 and CDR2 (germline): SQVTM, ANQGSEA. CDR3 loop: CSAHRGSGNTIYF. CDR3 DNA sequence: TGCAGCGCTCACAGGGGTTCTGGAAACACCATATATTTT.

This sequence joins TRBV6-5 and TRBJ1-2, with 10 bases aligning to TRBD1. Germline values: CDR1 MNHEY, CDR2 SVGAGI. This CDR3 is 15 amino acids long. CDR3 DNA sequence: TGTACTTCATCCCAGGACAGGGGGGTACACTATGGCTACACCTTC. This encodes CTSSQDRGVHYGYTF.

V is TRBV6-1 and J is TRBJ2-7; 8 positions match TRBD2. The CDR3 sequence is 17 residues long. V was pared by 2 bases and J by 3 bases, with 12 bases of the junction left unmatched. Germline assignment: CDR1 MNHNS and CDR2 SASEGT. In DNA form, the CDR3 reads TGTGCCAGCAGTGAATGGTGGGGCCGGGGGGGGATCTACGAGCAGTACTTC. It is translated as CASSEWWGRGGIYEQYF.

The chain combines TRBV7-2 with TRBJ2-5; maybe TRBD2 (6 bases). The CDR3 is 16 amino acids. CDR1 is SGHTA, CDR2 FQGNSA, per germline. V shed 0 bases and J shed 6 bases, with 17 bases lying between them. For the CDR3, the DNA is TGTGCCAGCAGCTTAGCAGTTAGTGTTGGGGGGAAGACCCAGTACTTC. It encodes CASSLAVSVGGKTQYF.

The chain combines TRBV29-1 with TRBJ1-4, with D perhaps matching TRBD1 (6 bases). The CDR3 is 13 amino acids. The V end lost 7 bases, the J end lost 6 bases, and 15 bases lay between the germline ends. CDR1 SQVTM and CDR2 ANQGSEA come from the germline V gene. The CDR3: CSARGGGDEKLFF. CDR3 DNA sequence: TGCAGCGCCCGAGGGGGGGGTGATGAAAAACTGTTTTTT.

The chain has TRBV7-3 and TRBJ1-1; D perhaps matches TRBD1 (6 bases). The CDR3 sequence is 14 residues long. Trimming shortened V by 3 bases and J by 5 bases, and 13 bases separated the two germline ends. CDR1 and CDR2 (germline): SGHTA, FQGTGA. The CDR3 reads CASSLYGQPTEAFF. The CDR3 DNA is TGTGCCAGCAGCTTGTACGGACAGCCTACTGAAGCTTTCTTT.

V usage is TRBV6-5 and J usage is TRBJ2-7; 9 bases align to TRBD1. CDR1 MNHEY and CDR2 SVGAGI come from the germline V gene. The CDR3 loop spans 15 amino acids. Losses at the gene ends were 6 bases for V and 0 bases for J; bases not matched to a gene: 6. The CDR3 coding sequence is TGTGCCAGCAGGACGGGGACAGGGTCCTCCTACGAGCAGTACTTC. It specifies CASRTGTGSSYEQYF.

V is TRBV18 and J is TRBJ2-7, with TRBD2 matching 10 bases. The CDR3 is made up of 15 amino acids. V lost 3 bases, J lost 6 bases, and 8 bases stayed unmatched. Germline V CDR1 and CDR2: KGHSH, LQKENI. Here the CDR3 DNA reads TGTGCCAGCTCACCTTTTTCTAGCGGGAGAGGCGAGCAGTACTTC. Amino acid sequence: CASSPFSSGRGEQYF.

The genes are TRBV28 and TRBJ2-1; 8 nucleotides agree with TRBD2. Germline trimming cut 8 bases from V and 6 bases from J; bases unmatched to any gene: 12. The CDR3 runs 15 residues. The V gene's germline CDR1 is MDHEN and CDR2 SYDVKM. The CDR3: CASSPRAGVVNEQFF. The CDR3 DNA reads TGTGCCAGCTCGCCCCGAGCGGGAGTAGTCAATGAGCAGTTCTTC.

The chain uses TRBV28 and TRBJ1-5; 10 nucleotides agree with TRBD1. V was clipped by 6 bases and J by 4 bases; unmatched bases: 9. The CDR3 has 16 amino acids. From germline, CDR1 is MDHEN and CDR2 SYDVKM. CDR3 DNA: TGTGCCAGCAGGGAACCGGGACAGGGGATAAATCAGCCCCAGCATTTT. It specifies CASREPGQGINQPQHF.

The chain is built from TRBV11-1 and TRBJ2-7; the match to TRBD2 covers 9 bases. V shed 6 bases and J 1 base; nucleotides not matched to a gene: 10. This CDR3 has 16 amino acids. The V gene's germline CDR1 is SGHAT and CDR2 FQDESV (reference sequence). Here the CDR3 reads CASSRLAGETSYEQYF. CDR3 bases: TGTGCCAGCAGTCGGTTAGCGGGAGAGACATCCTACGAGCAGTACTTC.

The chain carries TRBV2 and TRBJ2-2, with D perhaps matching TRBD2 (6 bases). CDR1 and CDR2 (germline): SNHLY, FYNNEI. V shed 6 bases and J shed 4 bases, with 12 bases lying between them. The CDR3 is 14 residues long. The CDR3 DNA reads TGTGCCAGCAGAGGAGGGGTTCGCACCGGGGAGCTGTTTTTT. Translated, it gives CASRGGVRTGELFF.

This chain links TRBV10-3 with TRBJ2-7; tentative D call: TRBD2 (6 bases). The germline V gene encodes CDR1 ENHRY and CDR2 SYGVKD. CDR3 length: 12 amino acids. The ends were cut back, 4 bases at V and 5 bases at J, with 9 bases in the middle. The CDR3 loop is CAISARENEQYF. CDR3 DNA: TGTGCCATCAGTGCCCGGGAGAACGAGCAGTACTTC.

The chain couples TRBV21-1 to TRBJ2-4; the table's D call, TRBD2, has no DNA check behind it. TRBV21-1 is marked as a pseudogene. CDR3 length equals 15 residues. The chain's CDR3 is CASSKVGGRKNIQYF. The CDR3 nucleotides are TGTGCCAGCAGCAAAGTAGGCGGTCGCAAAAACATTCAGTACTTC.

This clone showed up just a few times. The chain employs TRBV10-1 and TRBJ2-1; D might be TRBD2 (5 bases). The germline V gene encodes CDR1 WNHNN and CDR2 SYGVQD (reference sequence). The CDR3 length is 15 residues. V dropped 5 bases and J dropped 6 bases, with 17 bases sitting between them. The CDR3 sequence: CASSYSAVGVNEQFF. For the CDR3, the DNA is TGCGCCAGCAGTTATAGCGCTGTCGGGGTCAATGAGCAGTTCTTC.

Here the CDR3 reads CASTMRGLGETQYF. The CDR3 nucleotides are TGTGCCAGCACCATGCGGGGCTTGGGGGAGACCCAGTACTTC. The rearrangement links TRBV2 to TRBJ2-5; a possible D gene is TRBD2 (6 bases). The V end was cut by 7 bases, the J end by 5 bases, with 17 bases between. Germline CDR1 SNHLY, CDR2 FYNNEI. CDR3 length: 14 residues.

This clone was counted a few times. The V call is TRBV18, the J call TRBJ2-5, with 8 bases lining up with TRBD1. After removal of 2 bases from V and 2 bases from J, the junction contained 1 base not matched to a gene. Germline V gene lookup returns CDR1 KGHSH and CDR2 LQKENI. This CDR3 has 14 residues. CDR3 sequence (DNA): TGTGCCAGCTCACCAGGACAGGGACAAGAGACCCAGTACTTC. The encoded protein is CASSPGQGQETQYF.

This clone was seen a few times. The chain combines TRBV7-2 with TRBJ1-6; 7 nucleotides align to TRBD1. The junction had 1 base not matched to a gene; V was cut back by 3 bases and J by 11 bases. This CDR3 has 12 residues. The germline V gene has CDR1 SGHTA and CDR2 FQGNSA. CDR3 residues: CASSFQGAPLHF. In nucleotides, the CDR3 is TGTGCCAGCAGCTTCCAGGGGGCACCCCTCCACTTT.

The chain couples TRBV29-1 to TRBJ2-7; 10 nucleotides match TRBD1. The CDR3 runs 14 residues. The germline V gene has CDR1 SQVTM and CDR2 ANQGSEA. V dropped 7 bases and J dropped 1; count of bases not matched to a gene: 7. The CDR3, as DNA: TGCAGCGCAGGAGGGGGACAGGGGTCCTACGAGCAGTACTTC. Amino acid sequence: CSAGGGQGSYEQYF.

CDR3 nucleotide sequence: TGTGCCAGCAGCATAACGAGCGAGGGGACAGGGTTTTTT. This sequence encodes CASSITSEGTGFF. The chain carries TRBV11-2 and TRBJ1-4; TRBD1 matches at 8 bases. Trimming cost V 5 bases and J 16 bases; bases outside gene matches: 12. The CDR3 has 13 residues. Germline V CDR1 and CDR2: SGHAT, FQNNGV.

In DNA form, the CDR3 reads TGCGCCAGCAGCCGAGCAGGGGGCACAGTAGAGACCCAGTACTTC. This gives the protein CASSRAGGTVETQYF. The chain uses TRBV4-3 and TRBJ2-5, with 8 bases lining up with TRBD1. V was pared by 4 bases and J by 4 bases, with 8 bases of the junction left unmatched. This CDR3 has 15 residues. The germline gives CDR1 LGHNA, CDR2 YSLEER.

The chain recombines TRBV6-1 with TRBJ2-2; D uncertain. The germline gives CDR1 MNHNS, CDR2 SASEGT. This CDR3 is 13 amino acids long. Deletions cut 6 bases from V and 4 bases from J, with 9 bases between. The chain's CDR3 is CASRQSSTGELFF. As DNA, the CDR3 is TGTGCCAGCAGACAGTCGAGCACCGGGGAGCTGTTTTTT.

The V call is TRBV13, the J call TRBJ2-5, with D perhaps TRBD2 (6 bases). The CDR3 contains 14 residues. Trimming removed 4 bases from V and 1 base from J, with 10 bases in between. The germline gives CDR1 PRHDT, CDR2 FYEKMQ (reference sequence). CDR3 in amino acids: CASSSRTTQETQYF. The CDR3 nucleotides are TGTGCCAGCAGCTCCCGGACTACCCAAGAGACCCAGTACTTC.